These T cell receptor beta chains were read from a single sample in a study of tumor and adjacent non-tumor tissue in lung cancer. MiXCR was run by TCRdb on the multiplex PCR reads, yielding one entry per CDR3 protein. The table shows 120,000 or so distinct CDR3 sequences, with about 66% occurring only once. Sequenced sample: lung tumor tissue. The receptors here all came from a man aged 30 to 45 with non-small cell lung cancer. Each CDR3 is given with its conserved first and last residue. A D gene is named only where the DNA matches it firmly. A row's size may be missing; if present it is once, few, many or a size class.

clone_size: .
v_call: TRBV20-1
d_call: .
j_call: TRBJ2-1
cdr3_nt: TGCAGTGCTAGACGTCTCGGGACGGATCTTTATTCCTACAATGGGCAGTTCTTC
cdr3_aa: CSARRLGTDLYSYNGQFF

clone_size: .
v_call: TRBV12-3/TRBV12-4
d_call: TRBD2
j_call: TRBJ2-1
cdr3_nt: TGTGCCAGCAGTCGCCGAGCGAGCGGGGGCCAGCACGAGTACAATAAGCAGTTCTTC
cdr3_aa: CASSRRASGGQHEYNKQFF

clone_size: .
v_call: TRBV12-3/TRBV12-4
d_call: TRBD2
j_call: TRBJ2-1
cdr3_nt: TGTGCTAGCAGCCTCACGGAACATAGCGGGAGGGCCTCCTACAATGAGCAGTTCTTC
cdr3_aa: CASSLTEHSGRASYNEQFF

clone_size: once
v_call: TRBV7-9
d_call: TRBD2
j_call: TRBJ2-1
cdr3_nt: TGTGCCAGCAGCTTTCCCGGGACTAGTCGGGATGAGCAGCTCTTC
cdr3_aa: CASSFPGTSRDEQLF

clone_size: .
v_call: TRBV6-2/TRBV6-3
d_call: .
j_call: TRBJ2-3
cdr3_nt: TGTGCCAACGCGGGGCGCAGCACAGATACGCAGTATTTT
cdr3_aa: CANAGRSTDTQYF

clone_size: .
v_call: TRBV20-1
d_call: .
j_call: TRBJ2-2
cdr3_nt: TGCAGTGCCAGAGGGATTAGCGACACCGGGGAGCTGTTTTTT
cdr3_aa: CSARGISDTGELFF

clone_size: .
v_call: TRBV6-2/TRBV6-3
d_call: TRBD1
j_call: TRBJ1-6
cdr3_nt: TGTGTCAGCAGTTCAGGACAGGGGATTTCACCTCTCCTCTTT
cdr3_aa: CVSSSGQGISPLLF

clone_size: .
v_call: TRBV4-1
d_call: .
j_call: TRBJ2-3
cdr3_nt: TGCGCCGGCAGCCAACCCTGGGACGGAGATACGCAGTATTTT
cdr3_aa: CAGSQPWDGDTQYF

clone_size: many
v_call: TRBV5-6
d_call: .
j_call: TRBJ1-5
cdr3_nt: TGTGCCAGCAGCCCGGACCCAAATCAGCCCCAGCATTTT
cdr3_aa: CASSPDPNQPQHF

clone_size: .
v_call: TRBV5-4
d_call: .
j_call: TRBJ2-5
cdr3_nt: TGTGCCAGCAGCTTGGGGGAGGCCGAAGAGACCCAGTACTTC
cdr3_aa: CASSLGEAEETQYF

clone_size: .
v_call: TRBV30
d_call: TRBD1
j_call: TRBJ2-7
cdr3_nt: TGTGCCTTTAGGACAGGGGGTGTGTACGAGCAGTACTTC
cdr3_aa: CAFRTGGVYEQYF

clone_size: .
v_call: TRBV10-2
d_call: .
j_call: TRBJ1-5
cdr3_nt: TGCGCCAACAGTCCTGGAAATAGCGATCAGCCCCAGCATTTT
cdr3_aa: CANSPGNSDQPQHF

clone_size: many
v_call: TRBV11-3
d_call: .
j_call: TRBJ2-2
cdr3_nt: TGTGCCAGCAGCTTGGGACTGAACACCGGGGAGCTGTTTTTT
cdr3_aa: CASSLGLNTGELFF

clone_size: .
v_call: TRBV5-5
d_call: TRBD1
j_call: TRBJ2-1
cdr3_nt: TGTGCCAGCAGCTGGGCATCGGGACAGCTTGACAATGAGCAGTTCTTC
cdr3_aa: CASSWASGQLDNEQFF

clone_size: .
v_call: TRBV25-1
d_call: .
j_call: TRBJ2-5
cdr3_nt: TGTGCCAGCAGTAAATTGGGGCCCCAAGAGACCCAGTACTTC
cdr3_aa: CASSKLGPQETQYF

clone_size: many
v_call: TRBV20-1
d_call: .
j_call: TRBJ2-2
cdr3_nt: TGCAGTGCCTTTGGGCCCCTTAGGGACACCGGGGAGCTGTTTTTT
cdr3_aa: CSAFGPLRDTGELFF

clone_size: .
v_call: TRBV4-3
d_call: TRBD2
j_call: TRBJ2-1
cdr3_nt: TGCGCCAGCAGCCAATTCACTAGCGGGGGGAACAGTGAGCAGTTCTTC
cdr3_aa: CASSQFTSGGNSEQFF

clone_size: .
v_call: TRBV5-1
d_call: TRBD2
j_call: TRBJ2-5
cdr3_nt: TGCGCCAGCAGAGGTAGCGGGCTGGATCGAGAGACCCAGTACTTC
cdr3_aa: CASRGSGLDRETQYF

clone_size: many
v_call: TRBV12-3/TRBV12-4
d_call: .
j_call: TRBJ2-5
cdr3_nt: TGTGCCAGCAGTTTAAGGGCGGGACAAGAGACCCAGTACTTC
cdr3_aa: CASSLRAGQETQYF

clone_size: many
v_call: TRBV11-1
d_call: TRBD1
j_call: TRBJ2-2
cdr3_nt: TGTGCCAGCAGCTTACGTACAGGGGGCACCGGGGAGCTGTTTTTT
cdr3_aa: CASSLRTGGTGELFF

clone_size: .
v_call: TRBV4-3
d_call: TRBD2
j_call: TRBJ2-7
cdr3_nt: TGCGCCAGCAGCCATCAAGCGGGGGACTACGAGCAGTACTTC
cdr3_aa: CASSHQAGDYEQYF

clone_size: few
v_call: TRBV5-4
d_call: TRBD2
j_call: TRBJ2-3
cdr3_nt: TGTGCCATCATAGCGGGAGCGCGCACAGATACGCAGTATTTT
cdr3_aa: CAIIAGARTDTQYF